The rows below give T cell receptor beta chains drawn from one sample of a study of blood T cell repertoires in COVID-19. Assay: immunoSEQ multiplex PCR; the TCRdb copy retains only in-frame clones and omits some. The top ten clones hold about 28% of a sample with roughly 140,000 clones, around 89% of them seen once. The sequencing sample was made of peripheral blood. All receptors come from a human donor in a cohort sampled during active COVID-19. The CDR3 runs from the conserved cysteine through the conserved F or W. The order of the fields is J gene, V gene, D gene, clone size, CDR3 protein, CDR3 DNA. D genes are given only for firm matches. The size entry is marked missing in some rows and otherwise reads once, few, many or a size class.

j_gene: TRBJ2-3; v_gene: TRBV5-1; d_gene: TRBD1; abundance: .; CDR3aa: CASGDRGRDSTDTQYF; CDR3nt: TGCGCCAGCGGCGACAGGGGAAGGGATAGCACAGATACGCAGTATTTT
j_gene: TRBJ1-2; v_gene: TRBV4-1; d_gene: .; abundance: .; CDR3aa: CASSQVSWGYYGYTF; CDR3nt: TGCGCCAGCAGCCAAGTTAGCTGGGGCTACTATGGCTACACCTTC
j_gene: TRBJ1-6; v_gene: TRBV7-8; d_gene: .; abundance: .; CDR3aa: CASSPRTESSYNSPLHF; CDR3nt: TGTGCCAGCAGCCCCCGGACAGAGAGCTCCTATAATTCACCCCTCCACTTT
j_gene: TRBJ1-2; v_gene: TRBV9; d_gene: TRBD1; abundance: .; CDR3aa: CASSGQGNYGYTF; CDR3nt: TGTGCCAGCAGCGGACAGGGGAACTATGGCTACACCTTC
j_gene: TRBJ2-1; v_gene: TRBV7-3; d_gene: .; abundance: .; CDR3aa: CASSRAGRGYNEQFF; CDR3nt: TGTGCCAGCAGCCGAGCGGGCAGAGGTTACAATGAGCAGTTCTTC
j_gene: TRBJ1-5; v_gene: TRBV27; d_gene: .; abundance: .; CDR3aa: CASSTLARSDSNQPQHF; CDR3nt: TGTGCCAGCAGCACCCTAGCCCGGAGTGATAGCAATCAGCCCCAGCATTTT
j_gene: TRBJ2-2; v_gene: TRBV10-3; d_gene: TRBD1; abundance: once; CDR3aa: CAISRQGAPTGELFF; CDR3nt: TGTGCCATCAGCAGACAGGGGGCGCCCACCGGGGAGCTGTTTTTT
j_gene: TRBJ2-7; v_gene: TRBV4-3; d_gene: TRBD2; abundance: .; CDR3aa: CASSQDRSSGGLSYEQYF; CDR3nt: TGCGCCAGCAGCCAAGATCGGAGTAGCGGGGGACTCTCCTACGAGCAGTACTTC
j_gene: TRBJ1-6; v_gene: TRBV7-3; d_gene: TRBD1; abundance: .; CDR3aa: CASSTGTGRSPLHF; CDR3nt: TGTGCCAGCAGCACCGGGACAGGGCGTTCACCCCTCCACTTT
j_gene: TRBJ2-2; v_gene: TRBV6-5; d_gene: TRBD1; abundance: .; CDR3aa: CATLRTGNRELFF; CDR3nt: TGTGCCACCCTCCGGACAGGGAACCGGGAGCTGTTTTTT
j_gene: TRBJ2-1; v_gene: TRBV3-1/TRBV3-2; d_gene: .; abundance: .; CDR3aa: CASSQGGVSYNEQFF; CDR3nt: TGTGCCAGCAGCCAAGGGGGGGTCTCCTACAATGAGCAGTTCTTC
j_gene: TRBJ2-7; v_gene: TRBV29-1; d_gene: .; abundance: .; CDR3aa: CSVESRAGWSYEQYF; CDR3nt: TGCAGCGTTGAAAGTAGGGCGGGATGGTCCTACGAGCAGTACTTC
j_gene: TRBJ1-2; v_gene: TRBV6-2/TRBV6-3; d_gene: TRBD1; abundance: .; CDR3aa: CASSYTGTAANYGYTF; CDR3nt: TGTGCCAGCAGTTACACCGGGACAGCTGCTAACTATGGCTACACCTTC
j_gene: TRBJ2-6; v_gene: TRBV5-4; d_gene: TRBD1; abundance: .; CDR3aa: CASSLKTTVGGPGANVLTF; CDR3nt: TGTGCCAGCAGCTTAAAAACGACAGTAGGGGGCCCTGGGGCCAACGTCCTGACTTTC
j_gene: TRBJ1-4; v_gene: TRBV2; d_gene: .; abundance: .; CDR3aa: CASSQAGGLNEKLFF; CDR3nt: TGTGCCAGCAGTCAGGCGGGAGGACTCAATGAAAAACTGTTTTTT
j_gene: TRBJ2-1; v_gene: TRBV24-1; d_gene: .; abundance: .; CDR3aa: CATSAAGYNEQFF; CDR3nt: TGTGCCACCAGTGCCGCGGGGTACAATGAGCAGTTCTTC
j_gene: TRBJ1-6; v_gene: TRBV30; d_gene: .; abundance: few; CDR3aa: CAWSADRPGPLHF; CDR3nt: TGTGCCTGGAGTGCAGACAGGCCCGGACCCCTCCACTTT
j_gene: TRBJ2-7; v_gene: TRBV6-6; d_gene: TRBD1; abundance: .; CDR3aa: CASSQQGDEQYF; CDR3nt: TGTGCCAGCAGTCAACAGGGGGACGAGCAGTACTTC
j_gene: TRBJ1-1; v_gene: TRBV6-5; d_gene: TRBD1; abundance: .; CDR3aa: CASEGQPNTEAFF; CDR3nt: TGTGCCAGCGAGGGACAGCCGAACACTGAAGCTTTCTTT
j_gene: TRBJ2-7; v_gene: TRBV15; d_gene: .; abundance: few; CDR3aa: CATSREAGRREQYF; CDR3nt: TGTGCCACCAGCAGAGAGGCGGGTAGACGCGAGCAGTACTTC
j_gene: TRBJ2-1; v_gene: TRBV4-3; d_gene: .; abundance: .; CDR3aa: CASSQGVGRVNEQFF; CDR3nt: TGCGCCAGCAGCCAAGGGGTGGGCAGGGTCAATGAGCAGTTCTTC
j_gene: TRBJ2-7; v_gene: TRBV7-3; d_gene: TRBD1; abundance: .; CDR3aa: CASSPGQGYEQYF; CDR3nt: TGTGCCAGCAGCCCGGGACAGGGCTACGAGCAGTACTTC
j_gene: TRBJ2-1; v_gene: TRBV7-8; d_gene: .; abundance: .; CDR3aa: CASSLAGHYNEQFF; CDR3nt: TGTGCCAGCAGCTTAGCGGGCCACTACAATGAGCAGTTCTTC
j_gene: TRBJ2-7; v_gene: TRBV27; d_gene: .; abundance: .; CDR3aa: CASSLGGASGPYEQYF; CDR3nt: TGTGCCAGCAGTTTGGGGGGGGCCTCGGGACCCTACGAGCAGTACTTC
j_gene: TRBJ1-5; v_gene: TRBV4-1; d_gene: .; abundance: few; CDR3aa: CASSQGRNSNQPQHF; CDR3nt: TGCGCCAGCAGCCAAGGGCGGAATAGCAATCAGCCCCAGCATTTT
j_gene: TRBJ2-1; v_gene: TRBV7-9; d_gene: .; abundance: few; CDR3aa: CASSSLDEQFF; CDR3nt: TGTGCCAGCAGCTCACTGGATGAGCAGTTCTTC
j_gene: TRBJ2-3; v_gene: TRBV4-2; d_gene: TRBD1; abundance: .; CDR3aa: CASSQDKETGFGDTQYF; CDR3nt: TGTGCCAGCAGCCAAGACAAAGAGACAGGGTTTGGAGATACGCAGTATTTT
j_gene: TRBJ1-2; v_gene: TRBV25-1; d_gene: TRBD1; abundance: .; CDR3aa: CASSPRTGATNYGYTF; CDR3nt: TGTGCCAGCAGCCCCCGGACAGGGGCTACTAACTATGGCTACACCTTC
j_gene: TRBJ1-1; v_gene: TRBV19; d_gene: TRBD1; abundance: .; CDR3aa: CASSVTGGWTEAFF; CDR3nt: TGTGCCAGTAGTGTGACAGGGGGCTGGACTGAAGCTTTCTTT